The next 6 T cell receptor beta chains were all read from a single sample in a study of CD8 T cells in ankylosing spondylitis. MiXCR, run by TCRdb on the 5' RACE reads, gives a single entry per CDR3 protein. This sample has roughly 700,000 distinct CDR3 sequences, with roughly 20% found just once. No antigens are known for them. Study-wide points: Ankylosing spondylitis blood appeared to be characterized by a TCR beta motif of several highly homologous variants.

The source material was blood, either unsorted or a sorted T cell fraction (not recorded which). The receptors originated from a male donor with ankylosing spondylitis.

The chain is built from TRBV19 and TRBJ2-7; a weak D match, TRBD1 (6 bases). Per the germline V gene, CDR1 is LNHDA and CDR2 is SQIVND (reference sequence). V was shortened by 7 bases and J by 0 bases, with 13 bases between the two germline ends. This CDR3 is 14 amino acids long. The CDR3 sequence: CASTPDRSSYEQYF. CDR3 nucleotide sequence: TGTGCCAGTACCCCGGACAGAAGCTCCTACGAGCAGTACTTC.

This clonotype was detected only a few times. V and J are TRBV7-9 and TRBJ2-7; D might be TRBD1 or TRBD2, each matching 6 bases. The CDR3 is 17 residues long. The V gene lost 5 bases and the J gene lost 9 bases, with 29 bases spanning the gap. Germline values: CDR1 SEHNR, CDR2 FQNEAQ (reference sequence). The CDR3 DNA sequence: TGTGCCAGCAGCCCCCCCGGTGACAGGCCGGACTATAATGGGCAGTACTTC. Translated: CASSPPGDRPDYNGQYF. The variable domain in full, with the rest retrieved from reference TRBV7-9 and TRBJ2-7, is DTGVSQNPRHKITKRGQNVTFRCDPISEHNRLYWYRQTLGQGPEFLTYFQNEAQLEKSRLLSDRFSAERPKGSFSTLEIQRTEQGDSAMYLCASSPPGDRPDYNGQYFGPGTRLTVT.

The chain couples TRBV4-2 to TRBJ2-6; no clear D. Germline V gene sequence: CDR1 LGHNA, CDR2 YNFKEQ. V lost 0 bases to trimming and J lost 0 bases, with 3 bases between them. This CDR3 has 15 residues. The CDR3 DNA sequence: TGTGCCAGCAGCCAAGATGACTCTGGGGCCAACGTCCTGACTTTC. Its translation: CASSQDDSGANVLTF.

The sample holds many counts of this clonotype. The chain has TRBV5-1 and TRBJ1-1, with a tentative D call TRBD1 (6 bases). The germline V gene has CDR1 SGHRS and CDR2 YFSETQ. The CDR3 runs to 14 residues. V was cut by 4 bases and J by 3 bases, with 13 bases left in between. The CDR3 bases are TGCGCCAGCAGCGGGGGGCTCTCGGACACTGAAGCTTTCTTT. This sequence encodes CASSGGLSDTEAFF.

This clonotype was seen only a few times. The chain uses TRBV29-1 and TRBJ2-7; TRBD2 might be the D (5 bases). The germline V gene encodes CDR1 SQVTM and CDR2 ANQGSEA. The CDR3 length is 14 residues. The V end lost 6 bases, the J end lost 0 bases, and 15 bases lay between the germline ends. CDR3 DNA: TGCAGCGTGGCCCCTCGGGGAGTCTCCTACGAGCAGTACTTC. It specifies CSVAPRGVSYEQYF.

This clonotype appeared a few times. This chain links TRBV6-1 with TRBJ1-5; 8 bases align to TRBD1. Germline V CDR1 and CDR2: MNHNS, SASEGT. This CDR3 has 13 residues. The J segment lost 9 bases and the V segment lost 10 bases, leaving 11 bases of the junction unmatched. CDR3 nucleotide sequence: TGTGCCACCCAGGACAGGGCCGTGGGGCCCCAGCATTTT. Encoded protein: CATQDRAVGPQHF.